This T cell receptor beta chain came from a study of blood T cell repertoires in COVID-19. Germline CDR1 and CDR2: SGDLS and YYNGEE. This CDR3 has 13 residues. V lost 4 bases and J 5 bases, leaving 12 bases between the germline ends. In the study's own analysis: Counts of nucleated cells, estimated from reference gene primer amplification, were obtained. The protocol was immunoSEQ multiplex PCR, while the TCRdb copy is restricted to in-frame clones and leaves out a portion. V and J calls and clone size are as listed in that table; D and trimming were resolved from the DNA. This table holds under 500,000 clones, 87% found once.

The clonotype was recovered from a young woman with acute COVID-19. The sequenced material came from PBMCs or T cells enriched from blood (not recorded which). This chain links TRBV9 with TRBJ1-2, with D perhaps TRBD1 (5 bases). The CDR3 DNA follows: TGTGCCAGCAGCCCGAACAGGTTTTATGGCTACACCTTC. It specifies CASSPNRFYGYTF.